The next 28 T cell receptor beta chains were all read from a single sample in a study of breast tumors, draining lymph nodes, adjacent tissues. Via MiXCR, TCRdb re-called the multiplex PCR reads, giving one row per CDR3 protein. The sample has around 140,000 distinct CDR3 sequences, less than 35% seen once. Samples came from axillary lymph nodes draining the breast cancer. Sequencing input: axillary lymph node tissue. All receptors come from a female donor with breast cancer. Some clones in this sample may be carry-over from other donors' samples.

About this clonotype: No conserved phenylalanine or tryptophan is present at the end of the CDR3, so a read error is the likely explanation. The chain combines TRBV30 with TRBJ2-7; perhaps TRBD1 as D (5 bases). V was shortened by 2 bases and J by 5 bases, with 16 bases between the two germline ends. The CDR3 extends over 14 amino acids. Per germline, CDR1 GTSNPN and CDR2 SVGIG (reference sequence). CDR3 DNA sequence: TGTGCCTGGAGTAATATCCAGGGAAGGGACGAGCAGTACGCC. It is translated as CAWSNIQGRDEQYA.

This clonotype occurred a few times. This may be a read error, as it is one base from a much larger clone. CDR3 bases: TGTGCCAGCTCACAGGGACAGGGTCAGACCCACGAGCAGTACTTC. It codes for CASSQGQGQTHEQYF. The chain recombines TRBV18 with TRBJ2-7; 9 bases are shared with TRBD1. There are 15 residues in the CDR3. V was pared by 4 bases and J by 5 bases, with 9 bases of the junction left unmatched. Germline V gene sequence: CDR1 KGHSH, CDR2 LQKENI.

Concerning this clonotype itself: This could be a read error, since a much larger clone is one nucleotide away. The gene calls are TRBV7-3 and TRBJ2-3; a possible D gene is TRBD2 (5 bases). This CDR3 has 17 amino acids. V was trimmed by 4 bases and J by 3 bases, leaving 20 bases between them. The germline V gene has CDR1 SGHTA and CDR2 FQGTGA. The CDR3: CASSSGIRLRPTDTQYF. The CDR3 DNA sequence: TGTGCCAGCAGCTCCGGGATACGGTTAAGGCCGACAGATACGCAGTATTTT.

The chain carries TRBV4-1 and TRBJ2-2; D call uncertain. CDR1 is MGHRA and CDR2 is YSYEKL in the germline V gene. The CDR3 is 12 amino acids. V lost 0 bases and J 7 bases, leaving 3 bases between the germline ends. CDR3 bases: TGCGCCAGCAGCCAAGACGGCGGGGAGCTGTTTTTT. Protein sequence: CASSQDGGELFF.

V and J are TRBV28 and TRBJ1-4; D remains ambiguous. The V and J ends lost 6 bases and 3 bases respectively, with 14 bases between them. CDR3 length: 15 amino acids. Germline V gene data show CDR1 as MDHEN and CDR2 as SYDVKM. This chain's CDR3 is CASRPGSTANEKLFF. The CDR3 bases are TGTGCCAGCAGACCCGGGTCGACGGCTAATGAAAAACTGTTTTTT.

This clonotype was detected only a few times. V gene TRBV4-2 combines with J gene TRBJ1-1; D remains ambiguous. CDR3 size: 13 residues. Germline CDR1 LGHNA, CDR2 YNFKEQ. The V end was cut by 9 bases, the J end by 9 bases, with 20 bases between. CDR3 sequence: CASSGREYSKAFF. DNA of the CDR3: TGTGCCAGTAGTGGGCGGGAGTACTCGAAAGCTTTCTTT.

In the case of this clonotype: Just one base apart from a much larger clone, this may be a read error. The CDR3 region has the DNA TGTGCCAGCAGCGTAGGGCTTTACCAAGAGATCCAGTCCTTC. Its protein is CASSVGLYQEIQSF. The rearrangement uses TRBV9 and TRBJ2-5; no firm D call. Germline V gives CDR1 SGDLS, CDR2 YYNGEE. There are 14 residues in the CDR3.

V usage is TRBV24-1 and J usage is TRBJ2-3; D possibly corresponds to TRBD2 (6 bases). Trimming removed 4 bases from V and 2 bases from J, with 15 bases in between. CDR1 is KGHDR and CDR2 is SFDVKD in the germline V gene. CDR3 length: 16 amino acids. The CDR3 region is CATSDSLGGATDTQYF. The CDR3 coding sequence is TGTGCCACCAGTGACTCGCTAGGAGGGGCCACAGATACGCAGTATTTT.

This chain uses TRBV4-3 with TRBJ2-5; D may correspond to TRBD1 or TRBD2 (6 bases each). CDR3 length: 17 amino acids. Germline values: CDR1 LGHNA, CDR2 YSLEER. The V end lost 4 bases, the J end lost 2 bases, and 20 bases lay between the germline ends. The CDR3 reads CASSPSQGRNNQETQYF. CDR3 bases: TGCGCCAGCAGCCCTAGCCAGGGGAGGAACAATCAAGAGACCCAGTACTTC.

This clonotype was seen only a few times. The genes are TRBV6-5 and TRBJ1-1; TRBD1 matches at 7 bases. Per germline, CDR1 MNHEY and CDR2 SVGAGI. V shed 8 bases and J 11 bases; nucleotides not matched to a gene: 11. The CDR3 contains 12 residues. This CDR3 reads CASGKTGLEAFF. The DNA of the CDR3 is TGTGCCAGCGGAAAGACAGGGCTAGAGGCTTTCTTT.

This chain links TRBV20-1 with TRBJ2-3, with TRBD2 matching 9 bases. The germline gives CDR1 DFQATT, CDR2 SNEGSKA (reference sequence). CDR3 size: 17 residues. V was pared by 0 bases and J by 1 base, with 8 bases of the junction left unmatched. The CDR3 sequence is CSARDPVGGGGTDTQYF. CDR3 nucleotide sequence: TGCAGTGCTAGAGATCCTGTGGGCGGGGGGGGCACAGATACGCAGTATTTT.

This clonotype was counted many times. The CDR3 is CSVVLGYGYTF. As DNA, the CDR3 is TGCAGCGTTGTCCTCGGCTATGGCTACACCTTC. V and J are TRBV29-1 and TRBJ1-2; D uncertain. The germline V gene has CDR1 SQVTM and CDR2 ANQGSEA. The V end lost 4 bases, the J end lost 4 bases, and 7 bases lay between the germline ends. This CDR3 region has 11 residues.

This clonotype was recorded at least ten times. This chain connects TRBV28 to TRBJ2-7, with 7 positions matching TRBD1. Trimming took 4 bases from V and 0 from J; bases not matched to a gene: 6. From germline, CDR1 is MDHEN and CDR2 SYDVKM. CDR3 length equals 15 residues. The CDR3 DNA is TGTGCCAGCAGTTCCCCGACAGGGTACTCCTACGAGCAGTACTTC. It specifies CASSSPTGYSYEQYF.

This clonotype was found a few times. A read error may be the cause here, since a much bigger clone is one base away. The J gene is TRBJ1-2, the V gene TRBV4-1, with D maybe TRBD1 (5 bases). V shed 4 bases and J shed 4 bases, with 19 bases lying between them. The CDR3 runs to 16 residues. The germline gives CDR1 MGHRA, CDR2 YSYEKL. The CDR3 region is CASSLVWDVDSYGYTF. The CDR3 DNA reads as TGCGCCAGCAGCCTCGTTTGGGACGTCGACAGCTATGGCTACACCTTC.

J is TRBJ1-6 and V is TRBV7-3; D might be TRBD1 (5 bases). This CDR3 is built from 15 residues. Germline CDR1 reads SGHTA; CDR2 reads FQGTGA. Trimming took 3 bases from V and 13 from J, leaving 19 bases between them. CDR3 coding DNA: TGTGCCAGCAGCTTGGGCAGGGCGCGACTCTCCCCCCTCCACTTT. This codes for CASSLGRARLSPLHF.

This clonotype occurred many times. A read error may produce the germline difference seen at one junction end. The chain couples TRBV7-2 to TRBJ1-2, with 8 bases identical to TRBD1. The CDR3 sequence is 15 residues long. Germline CDR1 reads SGHTA; CDR2 reads FQGNSA. Here the CDR3 reads CASSQDRATYYGYPF. The CDR3 coding sequence is TGTGCCAGCAGCCAGGACAGGGCGACTTACTATGGCTACCCCTTC.

At least ten counts were recorded for this clonotype. This chain connects TRBV6-1 to TRBJ2-7; TRBD1 agrees at 9 bases. Germline CDR1 MNHNS, CDR2 SASEGT. Trimming cost V 6 bases and J 7 bases; bases outside gene matches: 7. The CDR3 runs 13 residues. CDR3 residues: CASSPRDREEQYF. CDR3 coding DNA: TGTGCCAGCAGCCCCCGGGACAGGGAAGAGCAGTACTTC.

This clonotype occurred many times. V and J are TRBV4-1 and TRBJ1-2; D may be TRBD1 (6 bases). The CDR3 is 15 amino acids. Looked up from germline, CDR1 is MGHRA and CDR2 is YSYEKL. The V end lost 1 base, the J end lost 7 bases, and 16 bases lay between the germline ends. CDR3 coding DNA: TGCGCCAGCAGCCAAGGATTGCGGGGGCGGGGTGGCTACACCTTC. The encoded protein is CASSQGLRGRGGYTF.

The chain joins TRBV20-1 to TRBJ2-7, with 9 bases matching TRBD2. The CDR3 is made up of 16 amino acids. The germline gives CDR1 DFQATT, CDR2 SNEGSKA (reference sequence). Trimming removed 4 bases from V and 3 bases from J; junction bases left unmatched: 13. The CDR3 spells CSAKSSAGGPGYEQYF. CDR3 nucleotides: TGCAGTGCTAAAAGCTCAGCGGGAGGCCCCGGCTACGAGCAGTACTTC.

This clonotype was detected many times. This chain links TRBV6-1 with TRBJ2-5; 10 positions agree with TRBD2. CDR3 length: 16 amino acids. Germline trimming cut 8 bases from V and 4 bases from J; bases unmatched to any gene: 13. From germline, CDR1 is MNHNS and CDR2 SASEGT. CDR3 loop: CASGRTSGAGRETQYF. The CDR3 region has the DNA TGTGCCAGCGGACGGACTAGCGGTGCTGGTAGAGAGACCCAGTACTTC.

The gene calls are TRBV7-6 and TRBJ2-5, with D possibly TRBD2 on 7 matching bases. The CDR3 has 17 amino acids. Trimming cost V 4 bases and J 9 bases, with 27 bases left between them. The germline V gene encodes CDR1 SGHVS and CDR2 FNYEAQ. CDR3: CASSWLARGGASEPQYF. The CDR3 DNA is TGTGCCAGCAGCTGGTTGGCCAGAGGGGGGGCCTCGGAGCCCCAGTACTTC.

This clonotype was detected ten times or more. The chain recombines TRBV4-3 with TRBJ2-3, with 11 nucleotides matching TRBD2. With 0 bases clipped from V and 7 bases from J, the junction kept 9 bases outside the gene matches. This CDR3 is 17 amino acids long. From germline, CDR1 is LGHNA and CDR2 YSLEER. CDR3 nucleotides: TGCGCCAGCAGCCAAGATCGGGTAGCGGGGGGGCCTAATACGCAGTATTTT. It encodes CASSQDRVAGGPNTQYF.

To note about this clonotype: A clone one base away is much larger, so this may be a read error. The chain carries TRBV20-1 and TRBJ2-1; tentatively, D is TRBD2 (6 bases). Germline CDR1 DFQATT, CDR2 SNEGSKA (reference sequence). This CDR3 is built from 14 residues. Trimming shortened V by 6 bases and J by 10 bases, and 22 bases separated the two germline ends. The CDR3 loop is CSAVSGSDASEQFF. The CDR3 DNA reads TGCAGTGCAGTATCCGGGAGCGACGCCTCCGAGCAGTTCTTC.

In this sample, this clonotype turned up many times. The chain combines TRBV3-1 with TRBJ1-6, with 8 nucleotides matching TRBD1. With 6 bases clipped from V and 9 bases from J, the junction kept 7 bases outside the gene matches. The germline CDR1 and CDR2 sequences are LGHDT and YNNKEL (reference sequence). The CDR3 loop spans 14 amino acids. The CDR3 protein is CASRIGQGGSPLHF. In nucleotides, the CDR3 is TGTGCCAGCAGAATTGGACAGGGCGGTTCACCCCTCCACTTT. Filled out from reference TRBV3-1 and TRBJ1-6, the complete variable domain reads DTAVSQTPKYLVTQMGNDKSIKCEQNLGHDTMYWYKQDSKKFLKIMFSYNNKELIINETVPNRFSPKSPDKAHLNLHINSLELGDSAVYFCASRIGQGGSPLHFGNGTRLTVT.

The chain carries TRBV24-1 and TRBJ2-7; 7 bases are a match to TRBD1. The V gene end was trimmed by 3 bases and the J gene end by 2 bases; junction bases not matched to a gene: 9. This CDR3 is built from 16 residues. Germline loops: CDR1 KGHDR, CDR2 SFDVKD. The DNA for the CDR3 is TGTGCCACCAGTGATGTGTCAGGGGGTCTAACCTACGAGCAGTACTTC. This gives the protein CATSDVSGGLTYEQYF.

This clonotype was detected ten times or more. The chain is built from TRBV30 and TRBJ2-2, with D tentatively TRBD2 (5 bases). Per germline, CDR1 GTSNPN and CDR2 SVGIG (reference sequence). With 3 bases removed from V and 5 bases from J, the gap between germline ends came to 16 bases. This CDR3 has 15 residues. The CDR3 here is CAWRDPERGTGELFF. The CDR3 coding sequence is TGTGCCTGGAGGGACCCGGAGAGAGGGACCGGGGAGCTGTTTTTT. Filled out from reference TRBV30 and TRBJ2-2, the complete variable domain reads SQTIHQWPATLVQPVGSPLSLECTVEGTSNPNLYWYRQAAGRGLQLLFYSVGIGQISSEVPQNLSASRPQDRQFILSSKKLLLSDSGFYLCAWRDPERGTGELFFGEGSRLTVL.

This clonotype occurred a few times. The rearrangement links TRBV3-1 to TRBJ1-1, with no clear D. Between the trimmed V and J ends, which lost 2 bases and 4 bases, there was a span of 8 bases. There are 13 residues in the CDR3. Germline CDR1 is LGHDT and CDR2 is YNNKEL (reference sequence). This CDR3 is CASSQTRSTEAFF. CDR3 sequence (DNA): TGTGCCAGCAGCCAAACTAGGAGCACTGAAGCTTTCTTT.

This clonotype was counted at least ten times. The chain has TRBV10-3 and TRBJ1-2, with D tentatively TRBD1 (5 bases). CDR3 length equals 14 residues. Trimming removed 0 bases from V and 5 bases from J, with 10 bases in between. Per the germline V gene, CDR1 is ENHRY and CDR2 is SYGVKD. CDR3 sequence: CAISESEGWYGYTF. The CDR3 bases are TGTGCCATCAGTGAGTCTGAGGGGTGGTATGGCTACACCTTC.